The sequence of this T cell receptor (beta chain) was determined in a study of cytomegalovirus exposure and HLA in healthy donors. Germline CDR1 and CDR2: SQVTM and ANQGSEA. The CDR3 consists of 13 residues. In regard to this clone: One end of the junction varies from germline; a read error may be responsible.

PCR was performed using 60 Vbeta and 13 Jbeta primers. TCRdb keeps only in-frame clones here, not all; method: immunoSEQ multiplex PCR. Of around 140,000 clones listed, approximately 80% are singletons. The genes are TRBV29-1 and TRBJ2-6, with D tentatively TRBD2 (6 bases). Sequencing input: PBMCs. This TCR came from a male donor in good health and CMV-seronegative. The CDR3 spells CSVEGTGANGLTF. The DNA of the CDR3 is TGCAGCGTTGAGGGGACTGGGGCCAACGGCCTGACTTTC.